One and the same sample provided the 20 T cell receptor beta chains below, sequenced in a study of T-cell reconstitution after alpha-beta-depleted transplantation in children. Unique molecular identifiers tagged the TCRbeta library. In TCRdb, the PCR reads were re-called with MiXCR into one record per CDR3 protein. This table holds 800,000 to 1,000,000 distinct CDR3 sequences, roughly 29% found once. The specimen was PBMCs, mostly from graft donor cells, collected 360 days after TCRalphabeta/CD19-depleted stem cell transplant. Receptor source: a boy in the first two years of life who had a stem cell transplant for SCID, so the T cells may come from the graft donor.

This clonotype was counted once. The CDR3 nucleotides read TGTGCCAGCATTGCGGCGGGTTACACCGGGGAGCTGTTTTTT. Residues: CASIAAGYTGELFF. This chain uses TRBV18 with TRBJ2-2, with D possibly TRBD2 on 5 matching bases. The V end was cut by 8 bases, the J end by 3 bases, with 13 bases between. The CDR3 is 14 residues long. CDR1 and CDR2 (germline): KGHSH, LQKENI. The whole variable domain, filled in from reference TRBV18 and TRBJ2-2, reads NAGVMQNPRHLVRRRGQEARLRCSPMKGHSHVYWYRQLPEEGLKFMVYLQKENIIDESGMPKERFSAEFPKEGPSILRIQQVVRGDSAAYFCASIAAGYTGELFFGEGSRLTVL.

This clonotype was seen at least ten times. This rearrangement joins TRBV7-2 to TRBJ1-1; tentative D call: TRBD1 (5 bases). V lost 3 bases, J lost 4 bases, and 9 bases lay in between. Germline lookup yields CDR1 SGHTA and CDR2 FQGNSA. The CDR3 has 13 residues. This chain's CDR3 is CASSFGTVTEAFF. The CDR3, as DNA: TGTGCCAGCAGCTTCGGGACGGTCACTGAAGCTTTCTTT.

Remarks on this clonotype: One end of the junction is discordant with germline, which a read error may explain. The chain has TRBV6-5 and TRBJ2-6; the D gene is possibly TRBD1 (5 bases). The CDR3 sequence is 14 residues long. Germline CDR1 and CDR2: MNHEY and SVGAGI. CDR3 nucleotides: TGTGCCAGCAGTATCCATACTGGGGCCAACGTCCCGACTTTC. Residues: CASSIHTGANVPTF.

The J gene is TRBJ2-7, the V gene TRBV28, with a tentative D call TRBD1 (5 bases). The V and J ends lost 3 bases and 1 base respectively, with 10 bases between them. CDR3 length: 14 residues. The germline V gene has CDR1 MDHEN and CDR2 SYDVKM. The CDR3 spells CASSLTEESYEQYF. The DNA for the CDR3 is TGTGCCAGCAGTTTGACAGAGGAGTCCTACGAGCAGTACTTC.

This clonotype has at least ten counts. A read error may account for a junction end that differs from germline. The CDR3, as DNA: TGTGCCAGCAGTCAGGACAGGGGCAATCAGCCCCAGCATTTT. This translates into CASSQDRGNQPQHF. The chain joins TRBV4-1 to TRBJ1-5; TRBD1 matches at 8 bases. Per germline, CDR1 MGHRA and CDR2 YSYEKL. This CDR3 comprises 14 residues.

This rearrangement joins TRBV27 to TRBJ2-1; TRBD2 aligns across 11 bases. The junction had 6 bases not matched to a gene; V was cut back by 4 bases and J by 4 bases. Germline values: CDR1 MNHEY, CDR2 SMNVEV (reference sequence). The CDR3 runs 16 residues. This chain's CDR3 is CASSSLGTSGYNEQFF. CDR3 sequence (DNA): TGTGCCAGCAGTTCGCTCGGGACTAGCGGTTACAATGAGCAGTTCTTC.

The CDR3 DNA is TGTGCCAGCAGCTCGGGGGACAGGGACCACGAGCAGTACTTC. Amino acids: CASSSGDRDHEQYF. The chain carries TRBV5-5 and TRBJ2-7, with TRBD1 matching over 9 bases. The CDR3 is 14 residues long. Germline V lookup: CDR1 SGHKS, CDR2 YYEKEE (reference sequence). V shed 3 bases, J shed 5 bases, and the junction held 6 bases outside the gene matches.

This clonotype came up a few times. V is TRBV30 and J is TRBJ2-3; D is undetermined. CDR1 is GTSNPN and CDR2 is SVGIG in the germline V gene (reference sequence). Trimming stripped 3 bases from V and 3 bases from J, with 10 bases between. The CDR3 consists of 13 residues. CDR3 protein: CAWRSAYTDTQYF. DNA of the CDR3: TGTGCCTGGAGGTCAGCGTATACAGATACGCAGTATTTT. Combining the CDR3 with reference TRBV30 and TRBJ2-3 gives the whole variable domain SQTIHQWPATLVQPVGSPLSLECTVEGTSNPNLYWYRQAAGRGLQLLFYSVGIGQISSEVPQNLSASRPQDRQFILSSKKLLLSDSGFYLCAWRSAYTDTQYFGPGTRLTVL.

This clonotype occurred once. The chain carries TRBV11-2 and TRBJ2-5; 11 bases agree with TRBD2. J gave up 5 bases and V 0 bases, and 8 bases lay outside the gene matches. There are 17 residues in the CDR3. Germline V gene lookup returns CDR1 SGHAT and CDR2 FQNNGV. The CDR3 region has the DNA TGTGCCAGCAGCTTAGATCGGGTAGCGGGGGGGCGGGAGACCCAGTACTTC. It specifies CASSLDRVAGGRETQYF.

The chain combines TRBV5-1 with TRBJ2-2; the D gene is possibly TRBD2 (6 bases). Trimming shortened V by 4 bases and J by 0 bases, and 13 bases separated the two germline ends. The CDR3 sequence is 16 residues long. Looked up from germline, CDR1 is SGHRS and CDR2 is YFSETQ. The CDR3 DNA follows: TGCGCCAGCAGCGGGAACGGCGGGGCGAACACCGGGGAGCTGTTTTTT. Protein: CASSGNGGANTGELFF.

The J gene is TRBJ2-1, the V gene TRBV7-8; D is ambiguous. V was cut by 6 bases and J by 5 bases, with 17 bases left in between. Germline V lookup: CDR1 SGHVS, CDR2 FQNEAQ. The CDR3 is made up of 15 amino acids. The CDR3 loop is CASSINPANDNEQFF. In DNA, the CDR3 is TGTGCCAGCAGTATAAACCCGGCTAACGACAATGAGCAGTTCTTC.

There are many counts of this clonotype. The chain recombines TRBV4-3 with TRBJ1-1; 9 bases align to TRBD1. The CDR3 extends over 15 amino acids. Germline V gene lookup returns CDR1 LGHNA and CDR2 YSLEER. V dropped 4 bases and J dropped 1; count of bases not matched to a gene: 4. The DNA for the CDR3 is TGCGCCAGCAGCCCCCAGGACAGGGGGAACACTGAAGCTTTCTTT. This sequence encodes CASSPQDRGNTEAFF.

The chain carries TRBV5-8 and TRBJ2-7; 7 bases map to TRBD1. The CDR3 totals 13 residues. With 4 bases clipped from V and 6 bases from J, the junction kept 7 bases outside the gene matches. Germline V gives CDR1 SGHTS, CDR2 YDEGEE. In DNA, the CDR3 is TGTGCCAGCAGCCCGACAGGGTTCGGCGAGCAGTACTTC. Translated: CASSPTGFGEQYF. Full variable domain (outside the CDR3, taken from reference TRBV5-8 and TRBJ2-7): EAGVTQSPTHLIKTRGQQATLRCSPISGHTSVYWYQQALGLGLQFLLWYDEGEERNRGNFPPRFSGRQFPNYSSELNVNALELEDSALYLCASSPTGFGEQYFGPGTRLTVT.

The CDR3 region has the DNA TGTGCCAGCAGCGGGGAGCTGGGACTAGCGCCATACAATGAGCAGTTCTTC. Protein sequence: CASSGELGLAPYNEQFF. The gene calls are TRBV9 and TRBJ2-1; TRBD2 aligns across 10 bases. The CDR3 contains 17 residues. Unmatched junction bases numbered 10, after V lost 3 bases and J lost 4 bases. The germline V gene has CDR1 SGDLS and CDR2 YYNGEE.

The chain uses TRBV4-1 and TRBJ2-1, with a possible D match to TRBD2 (5 bases). The CDR3 totals 17 residues. Per germline, CDR1 MGHRA and CDR2 YSYEKL. V lost 0 bases, J lost 9 bases, and 21 bases lay in between. As DNA, the CDR3 is TGCGCCAGCAGCCAAGAGACCCCTAGCTTCGGCGGTACTGAGCAGTTCTTC. It encodes CASSQETPSFGGTEQFF.

Of note for this clonotype: This could be a read error, since a much larger clone is one nucleotide away. V gene TRBV4-3 combines with J gene TRBJ1-1, with D uncertain. The CDR3 is made up of 14 amino acids. V was trimmed by 0 bases and J by 1 base, leaving 6 bases between them. From germline, CDR1 is LGHNA and CDR2 YSLEER. In DNA form, the CDR3 reads TGCGCCAGCAGCCAAGATTGGAGGAACACTGAAGCTTTCTTT. Protein product: CASSQDWRNTEAFF.

This chain connects TRBV2 to TRBJ1-2; 8 bases fit TRBD1. V lost 6 bases and J lost 5; bases outside the gene matches: 8. Germline CDR1 is SNHLY and CDR2 is FYNNEI. The CDR3 length is 14 residues. CDR3 amino acids: CASSSDRAIYGYTF. The CDR3 DNA follows: TGTGCCAGCAGCTCGGACAGGGCGATTTATGGCTACACCTTC. The full variable domain, completed using reference TRBV2 and TRBJ1-2, is EPEVTQTPSHQVTQMGQEVILRCVPISNHLYFYWYRQILGQKVEFLVSFYNNEISEKSEIFDDQFSVERPDGSNFTLKIRSTKLEDSAMYFCASSSDRAIYGYTFGSGTRLTVV.

The genes are TRBV7-6 and TRBJ2-3; maybe TRBD1 (6 bases). The CDR3 is made up of 16 amino acids. The germline gives CDR1 SGHVS, CDR2 FNYEAQ. V dropped 5 bases and J dropped 2 bases, with 17 bases sitting between them. The CDR3 reads CASSDLGGRYTDTQYF. CDR3 DNA: TGTGCCAGCAGCGACCTTGGGGGCAGGTACACAGATACGCAGTATTTT.

This chain links TRBV5-6 with TRBJ1-2; maybe TRBD1 (5 bases). V lost 2 bases and J lost 7, with 12 bases in between. Germline V gene data show CDR1 as SGHDT and CDR2 as YYEEEE. The CDR3 is 13 residues long. As DNA, the CDR3 is TGTGCCAGCAGCTTTCAGGGAAGCGGTGGCTACACCTTC. Translation: CASSFQGSGGYTF.

A few counts support this clonotype. The V call is TRBV10-2, the J call TRBJ2-5; D remains unclear. Germline V gives CDR1 WSHSY, CDR2 SAAADI. Trimming shortened V by 5 bases and J by 2 bases, and 12 bases separated the two germline ends. CDR3 length equals 14 residues. The CDR3 loop is CASSLTSPQETQYF. CDR3 sequence (DNA): TGCGCCAGCAGTTTGACCAGCCCGCAAGAGACCCAGTACTTC.